The 20 T cell receptor beta chains in this list originate from one sample, sequenced in a study of blood T cell repertoires in COVID-19. Sequencing used immunoSEQ multiplex PCR; TCRdb keeps in-frame clones, though not all of them. The repertoire holds around 310,000 clones, with about nine tenths as singletons. The specimen was PBMCs or T cells enriched from blood (not recorded which). These TCRs come from a woman aged 40 to 55 who had recovered from COVID-19.

J is TRBJ2-1 and V is TRBV6-4, with 10 nucleotides matching TRBD2. Germline V gene lookup returns CDR1 MRHNA and CDR2 SNTAGT. This CDR3 is 15 amino acids long. With V trimmed by 4 bases and J by 7 bases, 7 bases remained unmatched. CDR3 region: CASSVGLAGANEQFF. Here the CDR3 DNA reads TGTGCCAGCAGTGTCGGTCTAGCGGGAGCAAATGAGCAGTTCTTC.

The gene calls are TRBV15 and TRBJ1-2, with D uncertain. This CDR3 has 15 amino acids. Trimming left V 2 bases short and J 4 bases short, with 14 bases between. Germline V gene lookup returns CDR1 LNHNV and CDR2 YYDKDF (reference sequence). CDR3 bases: TGTGCCACCAGCAGAAGCGGACGCAACCTCTATGGCTACACCTTC. The encoded protein is CATSRSGRNLYGYTF.

This chain links TRBV28 with TRBJ2-7; a weak D match, TRBD1 (7 bases). CDR3 length equals 15 residues. Per the germline V gene, CDR1 is MDHEN and CDR2 is SYDVKM. V dropped 3 bases and J dropped 0 bases, with 12 bases sitting between them. The DNA of the CDR3 is TGTGCCAGCAGTTTCCCCAGGGGGGACTCCTACGAGCAGTACTTC. It codes for CASSFPRGDSYEQYF.

V usage is TRBV7-6 and J usage is TRBJ2-1; TRBD2 matches 10 bases. With V trimmed by 5 bases and J by 5 bases, 15 bases remained unmatched. CDR1 and CDR2 (germline): SGHVS, FNYEAQ. The CDR3 consists of 18 residues. CDR3 region: CASSLKTLRTSGHNEQFF. Written as DNA, the CDR3 is TGTGCCAGCAGCCTTAAGACCCTAAGGACTAGCGGCCACAATGAGCAGTTCTTC.

The chain combines TRBV7-2 with TRBJ1-6, with D possibly TRBD1 on 5 matching bases. CDR1 SGHTA and CDR2 FQGNSA come from the germline V gene. Deletions cut 4 bases from V and 7 bases from J, with 14 bases between. CDR3 length equals 15 residues. CDR3 amino acids: CASSWTTEENSPLHF. The CDR3 nucleotides read TGTGCCAGCAGCTGGACAACCGAAGAAAATTCACCCCTCCACTTT.

The chain combines TRBV19 with TRBJ1-2; D is unresolved. The CDR3 extends over 15 amino acids. Germline assignment: CDR1 LNHDA and CDR2 SQIVND (reference sequence). Trimming cost V 2 bases and J 4 bases, with 14 bases left between them. For the CDR3, the DNA is TGTGCCAGTAGTATACTGGGCAGATCTGGCTATGGCTACACCTTC. This codes for CASSILGRSGYGYTF. Variable domain in full (rest from reference TRBV19 and TRBJ1-2): DGGITQSPKYLFRKEGQNVTLSCEQNLNHDAMYWYRQDPGQGLRLIYYSQIVNDFQKGDIAEGYSVSREKKESFPLTVTSAQKNPTAFYLCASSILGRSGYGYTFGSGTRLTVV.

This clone was seen more than once but under ten times. The gene calls are TRBV6-5 and TRBJ2-7, with TRBD2 matching over 7 bases. The V gene's germline CDR1 is MNHEY and CDR2 SVGAGI. Trimming took 7 bases from V and 6 from J; bases not matched to a gene: 9. CDR3 length: 13 residues. For the CDR3, the DNA is TGTGCCAGCAATAGCCCGGGGGGACCCGAGCAGTACTTC. Amino acid sequence: CASNSPGGPEQYF.

J is TRBJ2-1 and V is TRBV11-2; 10 nucleotides agree with TRBD2. Germline trimming cut 5 bases from V and 6 bases from J; bases unmatched to any gene: 10. Germline V CDR1 and CDR2: SGHAT, FQNNGV. The CDR3 contains 16 residues. This chain's CDR3 is CASSPPGTSAANEQFF. CDR3 DNA sequence: TGTGCCAGCAGCCCCCCCGGGACTAGCGCTGCCAATGAGCAGTTCTTC.

The chain combines TRBV21-1 with TRBJ2-4; the D call of TRBD2 is as the table states it, not checked on the DNA. TRBV21-1 is flagged as a pseudogene. This CDR3 has 23 amino acids. Here the CDR3 reads CASSKRVSGGGAPNTRAKNIQYF. CDR3 nucleotides: TGTGCCAGCAGCAAGCGTGTCTCTGGCGGGGGGGCCCCTAACACTCGCGCCAAAAACATTCAGTACTTC.

The rearrangement joins TRBV19 to TRBJ1-1; 7 bases fit TRBD1. The CDR3 contains 11 residues. V shed 6 bases, J shed 11 bases, and the junction held 6 bases outside the gene matches. In germline, CDR1 is LNHDA, CDR2 SQIVND (reference sequence). CDR3 DNA sequence: TGTGCCAGTAGAAGGGGGACAGAGGCTTTCTTT. As protein: CASRRGTEAFF. Looking up the rest from reference TRBV19 and TRBJ1-1 gives the full variable domain: DGGITQSPKYLFRKEGQNVTLSCEQNLNHDAMYWYRQDPGQGLRLIYYSQIVNDFQKGDIAEGYSVSREKKESFPLTVTSAQKNPTAFYLCASRRGTEAFFGQGTRLTVV.

The gene calls are TRBV7-2 and TRBJ2-7; TRBD2 matches 7 bases. From germline, CDR1 is SGHTA and CDR2 FQGNSA. The CDR3 sequence is 15 residues long. Trimming took 0 bases from V and 0 from J; bases not matched to a gene: 2. CDR3 protein: CASSLAGDYSYEQYF. DNA of the CDR3: TGTGCCAGCAGCTTAGCAGGGGACTACTCCTACGAGCAGTACTTC.

This rearrangement joins TRBV12-3 or TRBV12-4 to TRBJ1-3; no firm D call. This CDR3 comprises 12 residues. Trimming removed 3 bases from V and 5 bases from J, with 5 bases in between. For the CDR3, the DNA is TGTGCCAGCAGTTTTGAGCGAAACACCATATATTTT. Its protein is CASSFERNTIYF.

This clone was detected only once. The V and J genes are TRBV9 and TRBJ2-2; TRBD1 matches 7 bases. The length of the CDR3 is 16 residues. The germline V gene has CDR1 SGDLS and CDR2 YYNGEE. Trimming removed 0 bases from V and 6 bases from J; junction bases left unmatched: 8. The CDR3 DNA is TGTGCCAGCAGCGTAGCTTCCGGGCAGGGGGCCGGGGAGCTGTTTTTT. Translation: CASSVASGQGAGELFF. Using reference TRBV9 and TRBJ2-2 for the parts outside the CDR3, the full variable domain is DSGVTQTPKHLITATGQRVTLRCSPRSGDLSVYWYQQSLDQGLQFLIQYYNGEERAKGNILERFSAQQFPDLHSELNLSSLELGDSALYFCASSVASGQGAGELFFGEGSRLTVL.

This rearrangement joins TRBV21-1 to TRBJ1-5; the table names TRBD1, a call not compared with the DNA. TRBV21-1 corresponds to a pseudogene. The CDR3 extends over 15 amino acids. Here the CDR3 reads CASSFRDRGNQPQHF. For the CDR3, the DNA is TGTGCCAGCAGCTTCCGGGACAGGGGCAATCAGCCCCAGCATTTT.

The chain is built from TRBV9 and TRBJ2-7; the match to TRBD2 covers 10 bases. J lost 5 bases, V lost 6 bases, and 11 bases had no gene match. There are 15 residues in the CDR3. The V gene's germline CDR1 is SGDLS and CDR2 YYNGEE. The CDR3 nucleotides are TGTGCCAGCACCACCAGCGGGAGGGCCACGGACGAGCAGTACTTC. Amino acid sequence: CASTTSGRATDEQYF.

CDR3 sequence: CASREVNYGYTF. The CDR3, as DNA: TGTGCCAGCCGCGAGGTTAACTATGGCTACACCTTC. The V and J genes are TRBV6-5 and TRBJ1-2; D is ambiguous. The V gene's germline CDR1 is MNHEY and CDR2 SVGAGI. The V gene lost 8 bases and the J gene lost 1 base, with 8 bases spanning the gap. This CDR3 comprises 12 residues.

The chain has TRBV2 and TRBJ2-1; D is perhaps TRBD2 (7 bases). Per the germline V gene, CDR1 is SNHLY and CDR2 is FYNNEI. The length of the CDR3 is 14 residues. V was cut by 7 bases and J by 0 bases, with 10 bases left in between. The DNA for the CDR3 is TGTGCCAGCAAGGGGGGGAGCTCCTACAATGAGCAGTTCTTC. Translating gives CASKGGSSYNEQFF.

The genes are TRBV10-3 and TRBJ2-3, with D possibly matching TRBD2 (6 bases). Per germline, CDR1 ENHRY and CDR2 SYGVKD. The CDR3 contains 14 residues. V gave up 6 bases and J gave up 6 bases, with 16 bases separating them. The CDR3 region has the DNA TGTGCCATCAGGGGCGGGATTGAAACGGATACGCAGTATTTT. It codes for CAIRGGIETDTQYF.

The chain recombines TRBV5-8 with TRBJ2-7; 9 positions agree with TRBD2. V lost 5 bases and J lost 6; bases outside the gene matches: 12. The CDR3 consists of 15 residues. Germline lookup yields CDR1 SGHTS and CDR2 YDEGEE. The CDR3 spells CASSYFVAGVGEQYF. CDR3 coding DNA: TGTGCCAGCAGTTACTTTGTAGCGGGAGTCGGCGAGCAGTACTTC.

The chain is built from TRBV5-4 and TRBJ1-1; D gene ambiguous. Trimming took off 1 base at V and 6 bases at J, with 10 bases between the two ends. This CDR3 has 13 amino acids. Germline V lookup: CDR1 SGHNT, CDR2 YYREEE (reference sequence). CDR3 coding DNA: TGTGCCAGCAGCTTGTTCGGTCCATCTGAAGCTTTCTTT. It specifies CASSLFGPSEAFF.